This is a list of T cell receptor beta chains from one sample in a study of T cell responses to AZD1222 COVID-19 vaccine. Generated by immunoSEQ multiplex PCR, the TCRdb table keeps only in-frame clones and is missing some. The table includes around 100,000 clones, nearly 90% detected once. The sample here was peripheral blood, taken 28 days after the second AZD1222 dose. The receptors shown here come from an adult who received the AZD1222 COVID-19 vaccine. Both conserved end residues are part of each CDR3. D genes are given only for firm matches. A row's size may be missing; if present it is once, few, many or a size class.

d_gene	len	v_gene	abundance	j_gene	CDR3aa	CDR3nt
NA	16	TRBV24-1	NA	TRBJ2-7	CATSDRDEPNTYEQYF	TGTGCCACCAGTGACAGGGACGAGCCCAATACCTACGAGCAGTACTTC
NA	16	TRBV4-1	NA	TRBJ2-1	CASSRTPAPSANEQFF	TGCGCCAGCAGCCGGACACCGGCCCCCTCGGCGAATGAGCAGTTCTTC
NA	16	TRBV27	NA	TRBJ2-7	CASSFGLTGSSYEQYF	TGTGCCAGCAGTTTTGGACTAACCGGGAGCTCCTACGAGCAGTACTTC
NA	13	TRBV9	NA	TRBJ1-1	CASSVFMNTEAFF	TGTGCCAGCAGCGTATTTATGAACACTGAAGCTTTCTTT
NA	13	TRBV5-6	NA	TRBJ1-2	CASTMGWADGYTF	TGTGCCAGCACCATGGGGTGGGCAGATGGCTACACCTTC
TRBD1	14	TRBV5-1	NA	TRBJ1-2	CASRGQASSYGYTF	TGCGCCAGCAGGGGACAGGCAAGCTCCTATGGCTACACCTTC
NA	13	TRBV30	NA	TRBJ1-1	CAWSVPIYTEAFF	TGTGCCTGGAGTGTACCTATATACACTGAAGCTTTCTTT
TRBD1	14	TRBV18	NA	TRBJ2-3	CASSPTDREDTQYF	TGTGCCAGCTCACCTACGGACAGGGAGGATACGCAGTATTTT
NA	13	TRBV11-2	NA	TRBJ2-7	CASSLTGTYEQYF	TGTGCCAGCAGCTTGACAGGTACCTACGAGCAGTACTTC
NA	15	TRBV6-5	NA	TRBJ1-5	CASSSPRGGNQPQHF	TGTGCCAGCAGTTCCCCGCGCGGGGGCAATCAGCCCCAGCATTTT
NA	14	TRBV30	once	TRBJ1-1	CAWSEGLGNTEAFF	TGTGCCTGGAGTGAAGGTTTAGGGAACACTGAAGCTTTCTTT
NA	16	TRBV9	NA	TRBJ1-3	CASSATSTSSGNTIYF	TGTGCCAGCAGCGCCACTTCGACGAGCTCTGGAAACACCATATATTTT
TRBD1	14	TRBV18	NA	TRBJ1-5	CASSPTGVNQPQHF	TGTGCCAGCTCACCCACAGGGGTCAATCAGCCCCAGCATTTT
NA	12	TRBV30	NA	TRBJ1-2	CAWRSGNDGYTF	TGTGCCTGGAGGTCAGGGAACGATGGCTACACCTTC
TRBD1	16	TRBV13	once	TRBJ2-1	CASSRGQAFSYNEQFF	TGTGCCAGCAGCCGAGGACAGGCCTTCTCCTACAATGAGCAGTTCTTC
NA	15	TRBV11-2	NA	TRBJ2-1	CASSLLIGAYNEQFF	TGTGCCAGCAGCTTACTAATTGGGGCCTACAATGAGCAGTTCTTC
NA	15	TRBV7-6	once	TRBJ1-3	CASSLASRSGNTIYF	TGTGCCAGCAGCTTAGCATCCCGCTCTGGAAACACCATATATTTT
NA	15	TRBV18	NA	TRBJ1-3	CASSPSTGSGNTIYF	TGTGCCAGCTCACCATCAACAGGCTCTGGAAACACCATATATTTT
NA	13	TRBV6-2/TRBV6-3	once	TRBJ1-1	CASSYSRGTKAFF	TGTGCCAGCAGTTACTCGAGGGGGACAAAAGCTTTCTTT
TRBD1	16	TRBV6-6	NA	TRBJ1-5	CASSYSRDRDNQPQHF	TGTGCCAGCAGTTACTCGAGGGACAGGGACAATCAGCCCCAGCATTTT
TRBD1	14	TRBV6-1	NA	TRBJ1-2	CASSERTGPYGYTF	TGTGCCAGCAGTGAAAGGACAGGGCCCTATGGCTACACCTTC
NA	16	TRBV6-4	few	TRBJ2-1	CASSDSAVSSYNEQFF	TGTGCCAGCAGTGACTCAGCGGTTAGCTCCTACAATGAGCAGTTCTTC
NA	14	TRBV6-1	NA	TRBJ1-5	CASSDVGSRQPQHF	TGTGCCAGCAGTGACGTCGGTAGTCGTCAGCCCCAGCATTTT
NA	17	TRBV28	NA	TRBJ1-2	CASSGIFGRPNWEGYTF	TGTGCCAGCAGTGGGATATTTGGCAGGCCCAACTGGGAGGGCTACACCTTC
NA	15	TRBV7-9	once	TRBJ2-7	CASSFQDGRTYEQYF	TGTGCCAGCAGTTTTCAGGACGGCCGAACTTACGAGCAGTACTTC
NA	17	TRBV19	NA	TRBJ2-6	CASRHGGRQFGANVLTF	TGTGCCAGTAGACATGGGGGACGCCAATTCGGGGCCAACGTCCTGACTTTC
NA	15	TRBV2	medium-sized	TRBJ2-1	CASSVRGASYNEQFF	TGTGCCAGCAGTGTACGAGGGGCGTCCTACAATGAGCAGTTCTTC
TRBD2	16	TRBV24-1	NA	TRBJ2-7	CATQKSGTSGGYEQYF	TGTGCCACCCAAAAATCCGGGACTAGCGGAGGCTACGAGCAGTACTTC
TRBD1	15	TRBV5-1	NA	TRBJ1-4	CASSLDQGAYEKLFF	TGCGCCAGCAGCTTGGACCAGGGGGCCTATGAAAAACTGTTTTTT
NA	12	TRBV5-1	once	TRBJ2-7	CASSVDHYEQYF	TGCGCCAGCAGCGTGGATCACTACGAGCAGTACTTC
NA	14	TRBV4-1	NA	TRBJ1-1	CASSFRIGGTEAFF	TGCGCCAGCAGTTTCAGGATCGGGGGTACTGAAGCTTTCTTT
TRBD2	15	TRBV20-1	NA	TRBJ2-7	CSASSGSDPSYEQYF	TGCAGTGCTAGTAGCGGGAGTGACCCCTCCTACGAGCAGTACTTC
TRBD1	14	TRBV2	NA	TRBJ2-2	CASRQGTNTGELFF	TGTGCCAGTAGACAGGGTACGAACACCGGGGAGCTGTTTTTT
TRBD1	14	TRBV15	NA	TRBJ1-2	CATSLQKGAYGYTF	TGTGCCACCAGCCTTCAGAAGGGGGCCTATGGCTACACCTTC
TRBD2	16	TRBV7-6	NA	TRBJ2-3	CASSLTGRGTVGTQYF	TGTGCCAGCAGCTTAACGGGGAGGGGTACAGTAGGTACGCAGTATTTT
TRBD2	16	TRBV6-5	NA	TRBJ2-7	CASSYGTSGSPYEQYF	TGTGCCAGCAGTTACGGGACTAGCGGGTCCCCCTACGAGCAGTACTTC
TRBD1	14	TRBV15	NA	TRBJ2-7	CATSPDRGLYEQYF	TGTGCCACCAGCCCCGACAGGGGGCTCTACGAGCAGTACTTC
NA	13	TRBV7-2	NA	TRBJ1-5	CASSLDSNQPQHF	TGTGCCAGCAGCTTAGACAGCAATCAGCCCCAGCATTTT
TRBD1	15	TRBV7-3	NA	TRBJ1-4	CASSLRQGKYEKLFF	TGTGCCAGCAGCTTACGACAGGGAAAATACGAAAAACTGTTTTTT
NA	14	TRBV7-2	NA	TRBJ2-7	CASSQRGSSYEQYF	TGTGCCAGCAGCCAAAGGGGGAGCTCCTACGAGCAGTACTTC
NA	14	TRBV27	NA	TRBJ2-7	CASSFGTRSYEQYF	TGTGCCAGCAGCTTCGGGACTCGCTCCTACGAGCAGTACTTC
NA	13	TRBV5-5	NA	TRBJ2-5	CASSLGRLETQYF	TGTGCCAGCAGCTTGGGGAGACTAGAGACCCAGTACTTC
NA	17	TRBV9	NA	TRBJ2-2	CASTGPLSGHSSGELFF	TGTGCCAGCACCGGGCCCCTCAGCGGGCATAGCTCAGGGGAGCTGTTTTTT
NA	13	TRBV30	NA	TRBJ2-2	CAWSVWGFGELFF	TGTGCCTGGAGTGTATGGGGATTCGGGGAGCTGTTTTTT
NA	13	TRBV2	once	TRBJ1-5	CASNGGPNQPQHF	TGTGCCAGTAATGGGGGGCCGAATCAGCCCCAGCATTTT
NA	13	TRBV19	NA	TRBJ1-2	CASSIGVQNGYTF	TGTGCCAGTAGTATAGGCGTCCAGAATGGCTACACCTTC
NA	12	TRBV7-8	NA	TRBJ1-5	CASSHVWQPQHF	TGTGCCAGCAGTCACGTCTGGCAGCCCCAGCATTTT
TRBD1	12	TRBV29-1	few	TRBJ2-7	CSVGQGLEEQYF	TGCAGCGTTGGACAGGGTTTAGAAGAGCAGTACTTC
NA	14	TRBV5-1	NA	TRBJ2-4	CASSLDRSTNIQYF	TGCGCCAGCAGCTTGGACAGGAGCACAAACATTCAGTACTTC